This is a list of T cell receptor beta chains from one sample in a study of cytomegalovirus exposure and HLA in healthy donors. Using immunoSEQ multiplex PCR, the repertoire was profiled, and TCRdb retains in-frame clones only, with some absent. Here the sample spans some 130,000 clones, 60% to 80% being singletons. The specimen was PBMCs. All receptors come from a male donor in good health and CMV-seronegative. Both conserved end residues are part of each CDR3. A D gene is named only where the DNA matches it firmly. Some rows mark clone size as missing; the rest say once, few, many or name a class of expanded clone.

>.|.|TRBJ1-6|TRBV4-1
CASSQGRWIARGGSSYNSPLHF
TGCGCCAGCAGCCAAGGCCGATGGATTGCCCGAGGCGGTAGCTCCTATAATTCACCCCTCCACTTT
>once|.|TRBJ2-2|TRBV7-8
CASSFPEGLDTGELFF
TGTGCCAGCAGCTTTCCCGAGGGTTTGGACACCGGGGAGCTGTTTTTT
>.|.|TRBJ2-2|TRBV27
CASSSGLPGPGELFF
TGTGCCAGCAGTTCGGGACTCCCCGGGCCCGGGGAGCTGTTTTTT
>few|TRBD1|TRBJ1-4|TRBV5-4
CASSLSRGSQTNEKLFF
TGTGCCAGCAGCTTGTCCAGGGGGTCGCAAACTAATGAAAAACTGTTTTTT
>.|.|TRBJ2-3|TRBV6-1
CASSEVRGSTDTQYF
TGTGCCAGCAGTGAAGTAAGAGGAAGCACAGATACGCAGTATTTT
>.|TRBD2|TRBJ2-7|TRBV27
CASSLTSGEQYF
TGTGCCAGCAGCCTGACTAGCGGCGAGCAGTACTTC
>.|TRBD2|TRBJ2-7|TRBV7-3
CASSPGGGGPWEQYF
TGTGCCAGCAGCCCAGGTGGGGGAGGGCCTTGGGAGCAGTACTTC
>.|TRBD1|TRBJ2-2|TRBV7-9
CSSSQMTGQGTGELFF
TGTTCCAGCAGCCAAATGACAGGGCAAGGAACCGGGGAGCTGTTTTTT
>.|TRBD1|TRBJ1-1|TRBV5-5
CASSLGPGTGAFF
TGTGCCAGCAGCTTGGGGCCGGGGACAGGGGCTTTCTTT
>.|.|TRBJ1-5|TRBV19
CASSIGEVAGNQPQHF
TGTGCCAGTAGTATTGGCGAGGTAGCGGGCAATCAGCCCCAGCATTTT
>.|TRBD1|TRBJ2-5|TRBV7-9
CASSSTQGTTRETQYF
TGTGCCAGCAGCTCCACACAGGGGACCACCAGGGAGACCCAGTACTTC
>few|.|TRBJ1-2|TRBV9
CASSVEGGGNYGYTF
TGTGCCAGCAGCGTAGAGGGTGGGGGGAACTATGGCTACACCTTC
>.|TRBD1|TRBJ1-3|TRBV19
CASSPGGTAGNTIYF
TGTGCCAGTAGTCCTGGGGGGACAGCTGGAAACACCATATATTTT
>few|.|TRBJ1-6|TRBV27
CASSSVGQGRNSPLHF
TGTGCCAGCAGTTCGGTGGGGCAGGGGAGAAATTCACCCCTCCACTTT
>.|TRBD2|TRBJ2-7|TRBV5-5
CASSPILPSGGYEQYF
TGTGCCAGCAGCCCTATCCTCCCTAGCGGGGGATACGAGCAGTACTTC
>.|.|TRBJ2-6|TRBV5-4
CASSLDGVTGANVLTF
TGTGCCAGCAGCTTGGACGGGGTTACTGGGGCCAACGTCCTGACTTTC
>.|TRBD1|TRBJ2-7|TRBV19
CASSIFQGAEEQYF
TGTGCCAGTAGTATCTTTCAGGGGGCGGAAGAGCAGTACTTC